The 5 T cell receptor beta chains below come from one sample, sequenced in a study of breast tumors, draining lymph nodes, adjacent tissues. Axillary draining lymph nodes of breast cancer patients supplied the node samples. TCRdb fed the multiplex PCR reads into MiXCR, producing one record per CDR3 protein. Of 130,000 or so distinct CDR3 sequences in the sample, approximately 30% were seen once. The sequenced material came from axillary lymph node tissue. These receptors all come from a female donor with breast cancer. Some clones in this sample may be carry-over from other donors' samples.

This clonotype appeared many times. J is TRBJ1-6 and V is TRBV7-2; D is undetermined. Trimming shortened V by 3 bases and J by 13 bases, and 16 bases separated the two germline ends. CDR3 size: 14 residues. CDR1 is SGHTA and CDR2 is FQGNSA in the germline V gene. CDR3 sequence reads: CASSFQEGFTPLHF. DNA of the CDR3: TGTGCCAGCAGCTTTCAGGAGGGTTTCACCCCCCTCCACTTT.

This clonotype was observed a few times. The chain has TRBV5-4 and TRBJ2-1; 12 bases match TRBD2. The CDR3 totals 17 residues. Germline CDR1 reads SGHNT; CDR2 reads YYREEE (reference sequence). The V segment lost 4 bases and the J segment 4 bases; nucleotides outside the gene matches: 9. CDR3 sequence: CASSPELAGGRYNEQFF. CDR3 DNA sequence: TGTGCCAGCAGCCCTGAGCTAGCGGGGGGGCGTTACAATGAGCAGTTCTTC. Supplemented by reference TRBV5-4 and TRBJ2-1, the full variable domain reads ETGVTQSPTHLIKTRGQQVTLRCSSQSGHNTVSWYQQALGQGPQFIFQYYREEENGRGNFPPRFSGLQFPNYSSELNVNALELDDSALYLCASSPELAGGRYNEQFFGPGTRLTVL.

The chain employs TRBV12-3 or TRBV12-4 and TRBJ1-6, with unresolved D. The CDR3 loop spans 18 amino acids. V was clipped by 1 base and J by 6 bases, with 19 bases between them. This chain's CDR3 is CASSLGTVIPFINSPLHF. Written as DNA, the CDR3 is TGTGCCAGCAGTTTAGGGACGGTCATCCCTTTTATTAATTCACCCCTCCACTTT.

The rearrangement joins TRBV6-4 to TRBJ2-7, with 7 bases fitting TRBD1. The length of the CDR3 is 13 residues. Per the germline V gene, CDR1 is MRHNA and CDR2 is SNTAGT. The J segment lost 2 bases and the V segment lost 4 bases, leaving 2 bases of the junction unmatched. The CDR3 here is CASSAQGAYEQYV. Here the CDR3 DNA reads TGTGCCAGCAGTGCCCAGGGGGCCTACGAGCAGTACGTC.

A few counts support this clonotype. The chain links TRBV5-1 to TRBJ1-1; 7 nucleotides align to TRBD1. V trimming: 4 bases; J trimming: 2 bases; junction bases outside the gene matches: 14. The CDR3 extends over 17 amino acids. CDR1 is SGHRS, CDR2 YFSETQ, per germline. This chain's CDR3 is CASSRYPGQSLNTEAFF. Here the CDR3 DNA reads TGCGCCAGCAGCCGTTATCCGGGACAGAGCCTCAACACTGAAGCTTTCTTT.